This TCR beta chain was retrieved from a study of T cell responses to AZD1222 COVID-19 vaccine. Study conclusions and caveats: Only a handful of AZD1222 recipients, roughly six in all, had baseline seropositivity. Donors, mostly white British, included more females; clonal diversity was possibly underestimated.

About this clone itself: Its antigen is not known.

V lost 6 bases to trimming and J lost 14 bases; unmatched junction nucleotides: 4. The CDR3 extends over 11 amino acids. Clones were read by immunoSEQ multiplex PCR, and TCRdb kept only the in-frame ones, dropping some. This sample has some 83,000 clones, with roughly 90% found just once. The V call is TRBV12-3 or TRBV12-4, the J call TRBJ1-6; 7 bases agree with TRBD1. The receptor comes from an adult who received the AZD1222 COVID-19 vaccine. The material sequenced was peripheral blood, taken 28 days after the second AZD1222 dose. CDR3 protein: CASSPGTALHF. The CDR3 bases are TGTGCCAGCAGCCCCGGGACAGCCCTCCACTTT.